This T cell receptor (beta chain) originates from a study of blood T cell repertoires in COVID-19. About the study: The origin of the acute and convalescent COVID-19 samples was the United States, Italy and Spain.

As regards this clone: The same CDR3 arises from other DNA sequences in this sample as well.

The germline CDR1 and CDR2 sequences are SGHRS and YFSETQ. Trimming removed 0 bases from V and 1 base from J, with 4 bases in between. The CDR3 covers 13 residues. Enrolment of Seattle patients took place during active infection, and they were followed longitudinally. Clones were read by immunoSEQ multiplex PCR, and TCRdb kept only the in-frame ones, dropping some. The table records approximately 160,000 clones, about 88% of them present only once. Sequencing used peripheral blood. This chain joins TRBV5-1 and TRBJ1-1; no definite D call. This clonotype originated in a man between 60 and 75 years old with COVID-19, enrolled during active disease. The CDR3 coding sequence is TGCGCCAGCAGCTTGGCAGAGAACACTGAAGCTTTCTTT. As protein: CASSLAENTEAFF. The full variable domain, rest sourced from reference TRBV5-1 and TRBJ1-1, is KAGVTQTPRYLIKTRGQQVTLSCSPISGHRSVSWYQQTPGQGLQFLFEYFSETQRNKGNFPGRFSGRQFSNSRSEMNVSTLELGDSALYLCASSLAENTEAFFGQGTRLTVV.